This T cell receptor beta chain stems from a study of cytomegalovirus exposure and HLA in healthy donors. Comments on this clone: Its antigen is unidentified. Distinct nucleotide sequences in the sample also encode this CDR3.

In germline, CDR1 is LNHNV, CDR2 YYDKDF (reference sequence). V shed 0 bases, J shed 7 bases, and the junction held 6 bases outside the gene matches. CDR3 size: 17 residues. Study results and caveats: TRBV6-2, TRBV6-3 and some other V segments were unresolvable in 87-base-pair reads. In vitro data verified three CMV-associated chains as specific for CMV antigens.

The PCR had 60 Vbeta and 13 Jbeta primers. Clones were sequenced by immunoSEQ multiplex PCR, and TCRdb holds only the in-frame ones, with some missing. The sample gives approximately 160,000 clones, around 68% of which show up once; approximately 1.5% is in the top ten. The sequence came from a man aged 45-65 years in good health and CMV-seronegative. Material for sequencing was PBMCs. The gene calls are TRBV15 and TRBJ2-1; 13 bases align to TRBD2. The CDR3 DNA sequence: TGTGCCACCAGCAGAGATCGACTAGCGGGGGGCCGGAATGAGCAGTTCTTC. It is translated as CATSRDRLAGGRNEQFF. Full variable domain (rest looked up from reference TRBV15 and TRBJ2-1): DAMVIQNPRYQVTQFGKPVTLSCSQTLNHNVMYWYQQKSSQAPKLLFHYYDKDFNNEADTPDNFQSRRPNTSFCFLDIRSPGLGDTAMYLCATSRDRLAGGRNEQFFGPGTRLTVL.